The 26 T cell receptor beta chains below all came from one sample that was sequenced in a study of CD8 T cells in Susac syndrome. Reverse transcription of about 0.5 to 1 ug RNA used random hexamers. TCRdb recomputed calls from the immunoSEQ multiplex PCR reads with MiXCR, one row per CDR3 protein. The repertoire includes over 150,000 distinct CDR3 sequences, approximately 95% of them detected once, and about 0.12% sits in the top ten. What was sequenced was CD4+ T cells from PBMCs. The receptors were sampled from a human donor with Susac syndrome.

CDR3 amino acids: CASSSDRGLSEKLFF. The CDR3 DNA follows: TGTGCCAGCAGCAGCGACAGGGGTCTCTCTGAAAAACTGTTTTTT. The V gene is TRBV7-2, the J gene TRBJ1-4; 8 bases map to TRBD1. Losses at the gene ends were 5 bases for V and 7 bases for J; bases not matched to a gene: 9. The CDR3 consists of 15 residues. Germline V gives CDR1 SGHTA, CDR2 FQGNSA.

The J gene is TRBJ2-1, the V gene TRBV30, with 10 positions matching TRBD2. CDR3 length equals 13 residues. From germline, CDR1 is GTSNPN and CDR2 SVGIG (reference sequence). V lost 3 bases and J lost 7; bases outside the gene matches: 3. This chain's CDR3 is CAWRWGLANEQFF. The CDR3 DNA reads TGTGCCTGGAGGTGGGGACTAGCGAATGAGCAGTTCTTC.

J is TRBJ1-2 and V is TRBV19; no clear D. Germline V gene sequence: CDR1 LNHDA, CDR2 SQIVND (reference sequence). The CDR3 totals 15 residues. Deletions cut 5 bases from V and 0 bases from J, with 13 bases between. The CDR3 DNA reads TGTGCCAGTAGTCTACGAGGGCAGTCTAACTATGGCTACACCTTC. It yields the protein CASSLRGQSNYGYTF. Combining the CDR3 with reference TRBV19 and TRBJ1-2 gives the whole variable domain DGGITQSPKYLFRKEGQNVTLSCEQNLNHDAMYWYRQDPGQGLRLIYYSQIVNDFQKGDIAEGYSVSREKKESFPLTVTSAQKNPTAFYLCASSLRGQSNYGYTFGSGTRLTVV.

The chain joins TRBV5-4 to TRBJ2-3; 7 bases fit TRBD1. V lost 4 bases to trimming and J lost 4 bases; unmatched junction nucleotides: 6. The CDR3 is made up of 14 amino acids. CDR1 is SGHNT, CDR2 YYREEE, per germline (reference sequence). The CDR3 bases are TGTGCCAGCAGCCCCGGACAGGCCCCAGATACGCAGTATTTT. The encoded protein is CASSPGQAPDTQYF. Full variable domain (rest looked up from reference TRBV5-4 and TRBJ2-3): ETGVTQSPTHLIKTRGQQVTLRCSSQSGHNTVSWYQQALGQGPQFIFQYYREEENGRGNFPPRFSGLQFPNYSSELNVNALELDDSALYLCASSPGQAPDTQYFGPGTRLTVL.

The rearrangement links TRBV6-5 to TRBJ1-2; D gene ambiguous. This CDR3 has 12 amino acids. Trimming took 2 bases from V and 6 from J, leaving 7 bases between them. CDR1 and CDR2 (germline): MNHEY, SVGAGI. As DNA, the CDR3 is TGTGCCAGCAGTTACAAAGGAAATGGCTACACCTTC. It yields the protein CASSYKGNGYTF.

This chain uses TRBV5-1 with TRBJ2-1; 8 bases are shared with TRBD2. Germline assignment: CDR1 SGHRS and CDR2 YFSETQ. The CDR3 is 15 residues long. V lost 0 bases, J lost 7 bases, and 6 bases stayed unmatched. The CDR3 coding sequence is TGCGCCAGCAGCTTGGTAGGACTAGCAAGGAATGAGCAGTTCTTC. Its translation: CASSLVGLARNEQFF.

The V call is TRBV20-1, the J call TRBJ2-7; possibly TRBD1 or TRBD2 for D (6 bases each). This CDR3 comprises 16 residues. The V gene lost 3 bases and the J gene lost 4 bases, with 22 bases spanning the gap. From germline, CDR1 is DFQATT and CDR2 SNEGSKA (reference sequence). The CDR3, as DNA: TGCAGTGCTAGCCCCTCGTCTGGGGGGCGCCGATACGAGCAGTACTTC. Residues: CSASPSSGGRRYEQYF.

This chain uses TRBV29-1 with TRBJ2-3, with 11 bases that match TRBD2. This CDR3 is built from 14 residues. The trim removed 5 bases at V and 1 base at J, leaving 2 bases unmatched. Germline V gives CDR1 SQVTM, CDR2 ANQGSEA. The CDR3 reads CSVSLAGGTDTQYF. The CDR3 nucleotides are TGCAGCGTTTCACTAGCGGGAGGCACAGATACGCAGTATTTT.

The chain employs TRBV9 and TRBJ1-5; D is undetermined. Germline CDR1 is SGDLS and CDR2 is YYNGEE. The CDR3 is made up of 13 amino acids. V lost 3 bases and J lost 8, with 12 bases in between. CDR3 in amino acids: CASSAGPGEPQHF. For the CDR3, the DNA is TGTGCCAGCAGCGCAGGACCCGGGGAGCCCCAGCATTTT.

The chain uses TRBV15 and TRBJ2-2; possibly TRBD1 for D (6 bases). Deletions cut 0 bases from V and 0 bases from J, with 11 bases between. CDR3 length equals 17 residues. CDR1 is LNHNV, CDR2 YYDKDF, per germline (reference sequence). The CDR3 bases are TGTGCCACCAGCAGAGATTGGGACAACTCGAACACCGGGGAGCTGTTTTTT. Its protein is CATSRDWDNSNTGELFF.

The chain recombines TRBV2 with TRBJ2-3, with a weak D call TRBD2 (5 bases). CDR1 SNHLY and CDR2 FYNNEI come from the germline V gene. V dropped 4 bases and J dropped 6 bases, with 17 bases sitting between them. The CDR3 has 15 residues. The CDR3 sequence: CASSGFGVPQDTQYF. Here the CDR3 DNA reads TGTGCCAGCAGTGGTTTCGGGGTCCCTCAGGATACGCAGTATTTT.

The chain recombines TRBV4-3 with TRBJ2-2; D is perhaps TRBD1 (6 bases). Germline-derived CDR1 and CDR2 are LGHNA and YSLEER. The length of the CDR3 is 13 residues. The V gene lost 3 bases and the J gene lost 6 bases, with 8 bases spanning the gap. CDR3 in DNA: TGCGCCAGCAGCCACAACAGGGCCGGGGAGCTGTTTTTT. It codes for CASSHNRAGELFF.

This chain links TRBV6-6 with TRBJ2-7; 8 nucleotides align to TRBD2. The ends lost 10 bases at V and 2 bases at J; junction bases unmatched: 7. Germline CDR1 reads MNHNY; CDR2 reads SVGAGI (reference sequence). The CDR3 has 13 amino acids. This CDR3 is CATHSGETYEQYV. For the CDR3, the DNA is TGTGCCACCCATAGCGGGGAGACCTACGAGCAGTACGTC.

In this sample, this clonotype turned up once. J is TRBJ1-5 and V is TRBV2; possible D gene TRBD1, 5 bases. CDR1 and CDR2 from the germline V gene are SNHLY and FYNNEI. Trimming removed 6 bases from V and 0 bases from J, with 12 bases in between. This CDR3 spans 15 amino acids. CDR3 amino acids: CASRGSTASNQPQHF. CDR3 nucleotide sequence: TGTGCCAGCAGAGGGTCGACAGCTAGCAATCAGCCCCAGCATTTT.

The chain links TRBV5-1 to TRBJ2-5; D is perhaps TRBD2 (6 bases). The CDR3 runs 11 residues. Per the germline V gene, CDR1 is SGHRS and CDR2 is YFSETQ. Trimming left V 6 bases short and J 3 bases short, with 6 bases between. The CDR3 DNA is TGCGCCAGCACGGGGGAAGAGACCCAGTACTTC. It specifies CASTGEETQYF.

The V and J genes are TRBV11-2 and TRBJ2-7, with TRBD2 matching 14 bases. The germline V gene encodes CDR1 SGHAT and CDR2 FQNNGV. This CDR3 is built from 21 residues. V shed 5 bases and J 4 bases; nucleotides not matched to a gene: 22. CDR3 region: CASSPRRGVETSGRARYEQYF. The CDR3 nucleotides are TGTGCCAGCAGCCCGCGTAGAGGGGTGGAGACTAGCGGGAGGGCCCGTTACGAGCAGTACTTC.

The chain carries TRBV29-1 and TRBJ1-1; no definite D call. V shed 5 bases and J shed 4 bases, with 11 bases lying between them. This CDR3 is built from 12 residues. Germline CDR1 is SQVTM and CDR2 is ANQGSEA. CDR3 residues: CSVTVSGTEAFF. Written as DNA, the CDR3 is TGCAGCGTTACCGTAAGTGGCACTGAAGCTTTCTTT. Supplemented by reference TRBV29-1 and TRBJ1-1, the full variable domain reads SAVISQKPSRDICQRGTSLTIQCQVDSQVTMMFWYRQQPGQSLTLIATANQGSEATYESGFVIDKFPISRPNLTFSTLTVSNMSPEDSSIYLCSVTVSGTEAFFGQGTRLTVV.

The chain employs TRBV10-3 and TRBJ2-5; TRBD1 is a possible D gene (6 bases). Trimming left V 6 bases short and J 1 base short, with 9 bases between. Germline CDR1 and CDR2: ENHRY and SYGVKD. CDR3 length: 13 amino acids. CDR3 sequence: CAISGQIQETQYF. The CDR3 DNA sequence: TGTGCCATCAGCGGACAGATCCAAGAGACCCAGTACTTC.

This clonotype was counted a single time. The J gene is TRBJ2-7, the V gene TRBV7-9; 7 bases line up with TRBD1. Germline V gene sequence: CDR1 SEHNR, CDR2 FQNEAQ (reference sequence). The CDR3 is 14 residues long. The trim removed 1 base at V and 5 bases at J, leaving 5 bases unmatched. The CDR3 DNA follows: TGTGCCAGCAGCTTAGACCTACAGGGGAACGAGCAGTACGTC. Translating it yields CASSLDLQGNEQYV.

This clonotype came up once. The CDR3 nucleotides read TGCAGTGCTAGGTTCCCGTTCGAAGCTCAAGAGACCCAGTACTTC. Protein: CSARFPFEAQETQYF. The chain employs TRBV20-1 and TRBJ2-5; D not certain. Between the trimmed V and J ends, which lost 3 bases and 2 bases, there was a span of 16 bases. CDR1 and CDR2 (germline): DFQATT, SNEGSKA (reference sequence). This CDR3 has 15 residues.

The rearrangement links TRBV28 to TRBJ2-7; TRBD2 agrees at 9 bases. With V trimmed by 5 bases and J by 5 bases, 7 bases remained unmatched. Germline V gives CDR1 MDHEN, CDR2 SYDVKM. The CDR3 extends over 14 amino acids. DNA of the CDR3: TGTGCCAGCAGTCTTAGCGGGAGAGGGAACGAGCAGTACTTC. As protein: CASSLSGRGNEQYF.

The chain employs TRBV12-3 or TRBV12-4 and TRBJ2-7; D is perhaps TRBD1 or TRBD2 (5 bases each). Trimming left V 1 base short and J 9 bases short, with 7 bases between. CDR3 length equals 11 residues. The CDR3, as DNA: TGTGCCAGCAGTTTAGGGGACCGGCAGTACGTC. This translates into CASSLGDRQYV.

The CDR3 nucleotides are TGTGCCAGCAGCGTAGAGGGACAGGGGCCCGGGGAGCTGTTTTTT. Its translation: CASSVEGQGPGELFF. The chain employs TRBV9 and TRBJ2-2; 10 bases align to TRBD1. With V trimmed by 0 bases and J by 6 bases, 2 bases remained unmatched. The CDR3 is made up of 15 amino acids. Per germline, CDR1 SGDLS and CDR2 YYNGEE.

The chain has TRBV9 and TRBJ1-2; D unresolved. V lost 3 bases and J 3 bases, leaving 12 bases between the germline ends. Germline CDR1 is SGDLS and CDR2 is YYNGEE. There are 14 residues in the CDR3. CDR3: CASSGGPGDYGYTF. The CDR3 nucleotides are TGTGCCAGCAGCGGAGGACCCGGCGACTATGGCTACACCTTC. Looking up the rest from reference TRBV9 and TRBJ1-2 gives the full variable domain: DSGVTQTPKHLITATGQRVTLRCSPRSGDLSVYWYQQSLDQGLQFLIQYYNGEERAKGNILERFSAQQFPDLHSELNLSSLELGDSALYFCASSGGPGDYGYTFGSGTRLTVV.

V gene TRBV20-1 combines with J gene TRBJ1-6; D call uncertain. CDR1 is DFQATT and CDR2 is SNEGSKA in the germline V gene (reference sequence). The V end lost 3 bases, the J end lost 4 bases, and 13 bases lay between the germline ends. The CDR3 has 15 amino acids. CDR3 nucleotides: TGCAGTGCTAGTTCTCCCGCCCTATATAATTCACCCCTCCACTTT. This translates into CSASSPALYNSPLHF.

V gene TRBV12-3 or TRBV12-4 combines with J gene TRBJ1-2; weak D call: TRBD1 (5 bases). V dropped 6 bases and J dropped 5 bases, with 13 bases sitting between them. The CDR3 is 13 residues long. The CDR3 DNA follows: TGTGCCAGCAGCAGGGATATGCTTTATGGCTACACCTTC. Its translation is CASSRDMLYGYTF.